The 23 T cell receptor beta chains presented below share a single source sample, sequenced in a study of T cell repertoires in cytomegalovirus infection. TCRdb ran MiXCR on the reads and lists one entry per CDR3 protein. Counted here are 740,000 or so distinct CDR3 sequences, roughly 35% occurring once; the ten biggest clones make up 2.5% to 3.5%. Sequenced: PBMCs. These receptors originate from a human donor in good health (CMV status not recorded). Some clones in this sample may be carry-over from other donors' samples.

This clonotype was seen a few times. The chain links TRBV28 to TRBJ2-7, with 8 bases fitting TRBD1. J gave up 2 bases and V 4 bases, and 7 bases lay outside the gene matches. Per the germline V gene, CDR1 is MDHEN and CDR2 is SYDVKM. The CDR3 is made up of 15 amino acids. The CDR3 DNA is TGTGCCAGCAGTTCGCCCAGGGGGCGGCCCTACGAGCAGTACTTC. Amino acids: CASSSPRGRPYEQYF.

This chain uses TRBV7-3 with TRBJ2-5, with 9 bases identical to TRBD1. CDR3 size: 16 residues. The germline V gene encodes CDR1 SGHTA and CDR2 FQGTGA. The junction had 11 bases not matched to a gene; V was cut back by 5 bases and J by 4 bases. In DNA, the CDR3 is TGTGCCAGCAGCCCGGCTGGGACAGGGAGGACAGAGACCCAGTACTTC. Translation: CASSPAGTGRTETQYF.

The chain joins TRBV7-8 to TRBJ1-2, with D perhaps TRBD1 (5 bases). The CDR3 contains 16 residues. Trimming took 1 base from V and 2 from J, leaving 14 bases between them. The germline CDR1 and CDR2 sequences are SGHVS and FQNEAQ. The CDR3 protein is CASSLDRPGGNYGYTF. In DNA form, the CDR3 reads TGTGCCAGCAGCTTAGATCGGCCCGGGGGGAACTATGGCTACACCTTC.

CDR3 sequence reads: CASSPDTGGWGNQPQHF. CDR3 sequence (DNA): TGTGCCAGCAGCCCAGACACGGGGGGCTGGGGCAATCAGCCCCAGCATTTT. The chain carries TRBV12-3 or TRBV12-4 and TRBJ1-5; D may be TRBD1 (6 bases). V dropped 6 bases and J dropped 2 bases, with 20 bases sitting between them. CDR3 length: 17 amino acids.

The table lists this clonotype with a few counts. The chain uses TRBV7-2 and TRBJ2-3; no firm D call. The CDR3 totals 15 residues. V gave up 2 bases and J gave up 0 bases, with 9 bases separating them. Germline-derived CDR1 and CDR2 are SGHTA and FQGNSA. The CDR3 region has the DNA TGTGCCAGCAGCTTATTGCCGTCTAGCACAGATACGCAGTATTTT. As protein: CASSLLPSSTDTQYF.

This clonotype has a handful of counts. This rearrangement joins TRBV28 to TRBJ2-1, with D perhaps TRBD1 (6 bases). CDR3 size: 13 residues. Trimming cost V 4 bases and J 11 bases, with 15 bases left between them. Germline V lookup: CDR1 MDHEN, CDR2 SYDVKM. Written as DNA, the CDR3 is TGTGCCAGCAGTTACACAGGGAATGGGAAGCAGTTCTTC. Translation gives CASSYTGNGKQFF.

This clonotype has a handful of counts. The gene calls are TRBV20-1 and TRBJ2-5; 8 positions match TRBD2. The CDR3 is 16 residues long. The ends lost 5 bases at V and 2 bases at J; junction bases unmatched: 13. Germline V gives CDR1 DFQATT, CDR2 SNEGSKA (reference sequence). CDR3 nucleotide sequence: TGCAGTGCTGGAAGAGCGTCGGGAGGGGCTCAAGAGACCCAGTACTTC. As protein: CSAGRASGGAQETQYF.

CDR3 residues: CASSLVSTGATNEKLFF. For the CDR3, the DNA is TGCGCCAGCAGCTTGGTCTCGACGGGGGCAACTAATGAAAAACTGTTTTTT. The gene calls are TRBV5-1 and TRBJ1-4; D is perhaps TRBD1 (5 bases). V lost 0 bases and J 0 bases, leaving 12 bases between the germline ends. CDR1 is SGHRS and CDR2 is YFSETQ in the germline V gene. The CDR3 contains 17 residues.

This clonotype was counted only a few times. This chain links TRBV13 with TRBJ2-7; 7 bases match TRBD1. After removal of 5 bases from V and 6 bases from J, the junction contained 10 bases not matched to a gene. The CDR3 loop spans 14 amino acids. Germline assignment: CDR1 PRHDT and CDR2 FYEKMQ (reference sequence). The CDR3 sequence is CASSIGQERGEQYF. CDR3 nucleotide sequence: TGTGCCAGCAGCATCGGACAGGAACGGGGCGAGCAGTACTTC.

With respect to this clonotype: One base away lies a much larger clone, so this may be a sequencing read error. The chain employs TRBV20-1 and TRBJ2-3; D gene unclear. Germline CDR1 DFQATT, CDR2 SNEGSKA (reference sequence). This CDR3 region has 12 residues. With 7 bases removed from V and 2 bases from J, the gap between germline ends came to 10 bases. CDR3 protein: CSEPGDTDTQYF. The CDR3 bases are TGCAGTGAGCCCGGAGACACAGATACGCAGTATTTT.

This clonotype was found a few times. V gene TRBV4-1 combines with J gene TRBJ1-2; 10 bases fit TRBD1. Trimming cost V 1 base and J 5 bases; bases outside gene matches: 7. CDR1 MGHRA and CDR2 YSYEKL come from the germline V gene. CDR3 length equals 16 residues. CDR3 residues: CASSQGQGAKRYGYTF. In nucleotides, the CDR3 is TGCGCCAGCAGCCAAGGACAGGGGGCTAAGAGATATGGCTACACCTTC.

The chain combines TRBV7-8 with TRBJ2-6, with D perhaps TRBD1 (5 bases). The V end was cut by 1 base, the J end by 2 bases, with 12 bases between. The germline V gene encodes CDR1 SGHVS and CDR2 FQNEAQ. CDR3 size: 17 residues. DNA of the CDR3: TGTGCCAGCAGCTTAGGTGGGGCGCGGACTGGGGCCAACGTCCTGACTTTC. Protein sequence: CASSLGGARTGANVLTF. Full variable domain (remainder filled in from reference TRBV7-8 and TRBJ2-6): GAGVSQSPRYKVAKRGQDVALRCDPISGHVSLFWYQQALGQGPEFLTYFQNEAQLDKSGLPSDRFFAERPEGSVSTLKIQRTQQEDSAVYLCASSLGGARTGANVLTFGAGSRLTVL.

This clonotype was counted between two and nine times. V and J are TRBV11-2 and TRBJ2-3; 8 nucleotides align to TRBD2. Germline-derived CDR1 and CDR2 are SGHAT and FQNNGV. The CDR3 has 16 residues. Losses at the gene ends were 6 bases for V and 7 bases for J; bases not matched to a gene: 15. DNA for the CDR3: TGTGCCAGCAGGGGGCCCGCGGGGGGCTACGGGAATACGCAGTATTTT. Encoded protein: CASRGPAGGYGNTQYF. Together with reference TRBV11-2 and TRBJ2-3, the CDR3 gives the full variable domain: EAGVAQSPRYKIIEKRQSVAFWCNPISGHATLYWYQQILGQGPKLLIQFQNNGVVDDSQLPKDRFSAERLKGVDSTLKIQPAKLEDSAVYLCASRGPAGGYGNTQYFGPGTRLTVL.

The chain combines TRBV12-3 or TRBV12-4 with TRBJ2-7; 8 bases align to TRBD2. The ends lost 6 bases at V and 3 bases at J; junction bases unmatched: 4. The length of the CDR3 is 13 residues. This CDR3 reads CASRATSDYEQYF. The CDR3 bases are TGTGCCAGCAGAGCGACTAGCGACTACGAGCAGTACTTC.

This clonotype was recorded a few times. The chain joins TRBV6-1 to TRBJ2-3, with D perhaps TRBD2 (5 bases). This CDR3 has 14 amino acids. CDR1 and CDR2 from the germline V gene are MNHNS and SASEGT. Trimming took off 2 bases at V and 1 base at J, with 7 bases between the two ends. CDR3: CASSESRGTDTQYF. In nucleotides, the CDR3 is TGTGCCAGCAGTGAATCGAGGGGCACAGATACGCAGTATTTT.

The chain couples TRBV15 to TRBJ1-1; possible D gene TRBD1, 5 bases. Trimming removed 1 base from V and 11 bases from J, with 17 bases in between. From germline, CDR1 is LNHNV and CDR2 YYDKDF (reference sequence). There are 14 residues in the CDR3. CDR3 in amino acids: CATSRGTGTLFAFF. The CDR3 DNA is TGTGCCACCAGCAGAGGCACCGGGACTCTGTTTGCTTTCTTT.

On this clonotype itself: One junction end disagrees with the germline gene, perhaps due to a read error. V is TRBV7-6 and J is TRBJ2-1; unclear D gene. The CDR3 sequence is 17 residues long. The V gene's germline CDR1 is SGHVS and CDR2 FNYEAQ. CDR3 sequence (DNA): TGTGCCAGGAGTCTTTCCGGGCGCGCCTACTCCTACAATGAGCGGTTCTTC. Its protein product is CARSLSGRAYSYNERFF.

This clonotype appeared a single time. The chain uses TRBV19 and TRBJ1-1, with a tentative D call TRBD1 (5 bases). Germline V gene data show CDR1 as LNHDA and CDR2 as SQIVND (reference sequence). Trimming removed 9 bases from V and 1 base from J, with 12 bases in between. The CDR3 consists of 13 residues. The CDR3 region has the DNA TGTGCCAGCACCCTGGGGACGAACACTGAAGCTTTCTTT. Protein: CASTLGTNTEAFF. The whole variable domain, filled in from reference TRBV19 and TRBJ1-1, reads DGGITQSPKYLFRKEGQNVTLSCEQNLNHDAMYWYRQDPGQGLRLIYYSQIVNDFQKGDIAEGYSVSREKKESFPLTVTSAQKNPTAFYLCASTLGTNTEAFFGQGTRLTVV.

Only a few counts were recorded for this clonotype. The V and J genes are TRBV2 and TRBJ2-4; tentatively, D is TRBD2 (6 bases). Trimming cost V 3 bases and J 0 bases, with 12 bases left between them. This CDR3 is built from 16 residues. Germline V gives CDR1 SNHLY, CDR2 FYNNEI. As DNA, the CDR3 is TGTGCCAGCAGTGAGGCGGGGTTACTAGCCAAAAACATTCAGTACTTC. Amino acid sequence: CASSEAGLLAKNIQYF.

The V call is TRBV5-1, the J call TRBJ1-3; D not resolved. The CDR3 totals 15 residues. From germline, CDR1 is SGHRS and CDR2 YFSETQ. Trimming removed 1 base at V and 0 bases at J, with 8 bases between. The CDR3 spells CASSLNGYSGNTIYF. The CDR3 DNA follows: TGCGCCAGCAGCTTGAACGGGTACTCTGGAAACACCATATATTTT.

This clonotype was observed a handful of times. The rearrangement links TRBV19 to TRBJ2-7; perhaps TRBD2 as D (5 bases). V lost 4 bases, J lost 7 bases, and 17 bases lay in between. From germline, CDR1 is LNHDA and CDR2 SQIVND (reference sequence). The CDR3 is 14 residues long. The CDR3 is CASSTAEGDGEQYF. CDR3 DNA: TGTGCCAGTAGTACCGCCGAGGGCGACGGAGAGCAGTACTTC.

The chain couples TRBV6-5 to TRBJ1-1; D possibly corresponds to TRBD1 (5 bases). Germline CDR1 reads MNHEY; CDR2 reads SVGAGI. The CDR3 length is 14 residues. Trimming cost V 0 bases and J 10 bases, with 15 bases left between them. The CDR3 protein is CASSYSDKFLGAFF. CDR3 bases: TGTGCCAGCAGTTACTCGGACAAATTCCTGGGAGCTTTCTTT.

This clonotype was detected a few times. For the CDR3, the DNA is TGTGCCAGCAGCCCGGGTCGACTGGGAGCAGGTCAGCCCCAGCATTTT. The encoded protein is CASSPGRLGAGQPQHF. The chain couples TRBV28 to TRBJ1-5; no clear D gene. Germline V gene sequence: CDR1 MDHEN, CDR2 SYDVKM. The CDR3 extends over 16 amino acids. V was trimmed by 6 bases and J by 6 bases, leaving 21 bases between them.